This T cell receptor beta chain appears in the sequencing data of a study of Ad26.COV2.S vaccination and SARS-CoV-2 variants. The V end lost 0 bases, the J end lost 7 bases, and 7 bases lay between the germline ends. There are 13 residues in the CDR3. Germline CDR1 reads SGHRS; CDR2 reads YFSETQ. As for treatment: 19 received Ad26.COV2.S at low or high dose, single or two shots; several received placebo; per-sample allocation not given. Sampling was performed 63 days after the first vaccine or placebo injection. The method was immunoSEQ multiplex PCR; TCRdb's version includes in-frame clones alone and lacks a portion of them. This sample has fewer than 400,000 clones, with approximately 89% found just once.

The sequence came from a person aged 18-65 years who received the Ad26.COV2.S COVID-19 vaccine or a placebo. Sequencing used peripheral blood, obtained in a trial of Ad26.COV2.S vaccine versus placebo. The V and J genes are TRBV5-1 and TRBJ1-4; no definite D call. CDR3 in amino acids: CASSLDGGEKLFF. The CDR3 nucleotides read TGCGCCAGCAGCTTGGATGGAGGTGAAAAACTGTTTTTT.